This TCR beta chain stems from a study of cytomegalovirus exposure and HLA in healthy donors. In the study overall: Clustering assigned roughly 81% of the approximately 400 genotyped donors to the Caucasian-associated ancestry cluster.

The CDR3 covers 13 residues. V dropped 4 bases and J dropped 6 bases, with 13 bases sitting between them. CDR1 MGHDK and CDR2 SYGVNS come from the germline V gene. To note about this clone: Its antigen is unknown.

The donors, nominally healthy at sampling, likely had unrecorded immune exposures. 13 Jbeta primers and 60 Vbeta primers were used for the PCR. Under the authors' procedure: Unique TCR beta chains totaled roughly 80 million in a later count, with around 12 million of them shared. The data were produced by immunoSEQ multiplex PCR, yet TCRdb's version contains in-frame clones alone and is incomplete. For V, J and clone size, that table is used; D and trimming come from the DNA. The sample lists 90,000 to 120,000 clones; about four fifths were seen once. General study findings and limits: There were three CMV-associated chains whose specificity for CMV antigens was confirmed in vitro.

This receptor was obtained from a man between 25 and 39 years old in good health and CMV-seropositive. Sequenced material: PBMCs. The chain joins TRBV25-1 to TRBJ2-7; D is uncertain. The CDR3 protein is CASSATVFAEQYF. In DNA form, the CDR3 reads TGTGCCAGCAGTGCAACAGTCTTCGCCGAGCAGTACTTC.